This is a list of T cell receptor beta chains from one sample in a study of response to subunit inactivated influenza vaccine. TCRdb ran MiXCR on the RT-PCR reads and lists one entry per CDR3 protein. The table lists roughly 670,000 distinct CDR3 sequences, 14% of them singletons. Sequencing was performed on PBMCs from blood, taken 14 days before vaccination. The receptor source for this set is a man aged 50-59 years who received an inactivated influenza vaccine. Each CDR3 is given with its conserved first and last residue. The D gene is left open where the match is weak. Expanded clones get a size class; other rows say once, few or many, or leave the size out.

clone_size	j_call	d_call	v_call	cdr3_aa	cdr3_nt
-	TRBJ2-5	-	TRBV18	CASSPTTRGETQYF	TGTGCCAGCTCACCGACGACAAGGGGAGAGACCCAGTACTTC
-	TRBJ2-2	-	TRBV27	CASSWLGANTGELFF	TGTGCCAGCAGTTGGTTGGGCGCGAACACCGGGGAGCTGTTTTTT
many	TRBJ2-6	-	TRBV10-2	CASSPRPSGANVLTF	TGCGCCAGCAGCCCCCGACCATCTGGGGCCAACGTCCTGACTTTC
-	TRBJ1-5	-	TRBV12-3/TRBV12-4	CASSFRREGAQHF	TGTGCCAGCAGTTTTAGGAGGGAAGGGGCCCAGCATTTT
-	TRBJ2-2	TRBD1	TRBV28	CASSILTTGEYTGELFF	TGTGCCAGCAGCATCTTGACTACAGGGGAGTACACCGGGGAGCTGTTTTTT
few	TRBJ2-2	TRBD1	TRBV6-2/TRBV6-3	CASRSPPGQGSGELFF	TGTGCCAGCAGATCCCCCCCGGGACAGGGGTCCGGGGAGCTGTTTTTT
-	TRBJ1-1	-	TRBV9	CASSVEWGGTEAFF	TGTGCCAGCAGCGTAGAGTGGGGCGGCACTGAAGCTTTCTTT
-	TRBJ2-3	-	TRBV9	CASSASVTDTQYF	TGTGCCAGCAGCGCCTCGGTCACAGATACGCAGTATTTT
-	TRBJ2-1	TRBD2	TRBV5-5	CASSFWAGALYNEQFF	TGTGCCAGCAGCTTTTGGGCGGGAGCGTTGTACAATGAGCAGTTCTTC
few	TRBJ2-1	TRBD2	TRBV28	CASNGGAGRLAGNNEQFF	TGTGCCAGCAATGGGGGGGCGGGGAGACTAGCGGGTAACAATGAGCAGTTCTTC
-	TRBJ2-3	-	TRBV20-1	CSATHPSSTDTQYF	TGCAGTGCTACCCACCCCTCTAGCACAGATACGCAGTATTTT
-	TRBJ2-5	-	TRBV6-5	CASSYFGGRGETQYF	TGTGCCAGCAGTTACTTTGGGGGCAGGGGCGAGACCCAGTACTTC
-	TRBJ2-7	-	TRBV25-1	CASSELTTGIYEQYF	TGTGCCAGCAGTGAATTAACCACAGGAATCTACGAGCAGTACTTC
many	TRBJ2-3	TRBD2	TRBV28	CASSFYIIAGITDTQYF	TGTGCCAGCAGTTTTTATATAATAGCGGGGATCACAGATACGCAGTATTTT
once	TRBJ2-1	TRBD2	TRBV6-1	CASSNIAGGSYNEQFF	TGTGCCAGCAGCAACATAGCGGGAGGTTCATACAATGAGCAGTTCTTC
few	TRBJ2-5	TRBD2	TRBV6-5	CASSYRGTSGGLDQETQYF	TGTGCCAGCAGTTACCGCGGGACTAGCGGGGGGCTCGACCAAGAGACCCAGTACTTC
few	TRBJ2-5	TRBD2	TRBV3-1	CASSQGLAGSREEETQYF	TGTGCCAGCAGCCAAGGGCTAGCGGGGAGTCGAGAAGAAGAGACCCAGTACTTC
-	TRBJ1-3	-	TRBV18	CASSPPGGAPTENTIYF	TGTGCCAGCTCACCACCTGGGGGGGCGCCGACTGAAAACACCATATATTTT
few	TRBJ1-2	-	TRBV6-1	CASNGGGQRGNYGYTF	TGTGCCAGCAACGGGGGCGGACAGCGGGGTAACTATGGCTACACCTTC
-	TRBJ1-5	-	TRBV5-5	CASSLSGPHQPQHF	TGTGCCAGCAGCTTGTCCGGACCTCATCAGCCCCAGCATTTT
-	TRBJ1-4	-	TRBV3-1	CASSQEGWTNEKLFF	TGTGCCAGCAGCCAAGAGGGGTGGACTAATGAAAAACTGTTTTTT
-	TRBJ1-2	TRBD1	TRBV24-1	CATSDPGQGRGYTF	TGTGCCACCAGTGATCCGGGACAGGGTCGTGGCTACACCTTC
-	TRBJ2-2	TRBD2	TRBV11-2	CASSSGLAGIANTGELFF	TGTGCCAGCAGCTCCGGACTAGCGGGTATCGCGAACACCGGGGAGCTGTTTTTT
many	TRBJ2-3	-	TRBV2	CASSESAPWELGDTQYF	TGTGCCAGCAGTGAATCCGCGCCCTGGGAGCTGGGGGATACGCAGTATTTT
-	TRBJ1-5	TRBD1	TRBV5-5	CASSHGTVLSQPQHF	TGTGCCAGCAGCCACGGGACAGTCCTCTCTCAGCCCCAGCATTTT
few	TRBJ2-3	TRBD1	TRBV28	CASSLETGGTDTQYF	TGTGCCAGCAGTTTAGAGACAGGGGGCACAGATACGCAGTATTTT
few	TRBJ1-2	-	TRBV20-1	CSARDLAAYGYTF	TGCAGTGCTAGAGATTTGGCAGCCTATGGCTACACCTTC
-	TRBJ2-3	-	TRBV5-6	CASSATTSSGDTQYF	TGTGCCAGCAGCGCAACAACTAGCAGTGGAGATACGCAGTATTTT
many	TRBJ2-1	-	TRBV5-6	CASSLMTSSYNEQFF	TGTGCCAGCAGCTTGATGACGAGCTCCTACAATGAGCAGTTCTTC
few	TRBJ1-6	-	TRBV7-2	CASKKQGLDNSPLHF	TGTGCCAGCAAAAAACAGGGTCTAGATAATTCACCCCTCCACTTT
-	TRBJ1-4	-	TRBV5-5	CASSLEGREAEKLFF	TGTGCCAGCAGCTTGGAGGGACGGGAAGCTGAAAAACTGTTTTTT
-	TRBJ2-7	-	TRBV10-3	CAISGRDGEQYF	TGTGCCATCAGTGGCAGGGACGGCGAGCAGTACTTC
-	TRBJ2-1	TRBD2	TRBV6-2/TRBV6-3	CASSFQLAGAEQFF	TGTGCCAGCAGTTTCCAACTAGCGGGAGCTGAGCAGTTCTTC
-	TRBJ2-5	-	TRBV27	CASSSSPPLSPWGETQYF	TGTGCCAGCAGTTCTAGCCCCCCCTTATCTCCTTGGGGTGAGACCCAGTACTTC